This TCR beta chain stems from a study of blood T cells in healthy people across ages. Regarding the study as a whole: Versus aged donors, long-lived donors had higher diversity and more naive CD4+ cells. Estimates based on one million T cells were treated as lower bounds.

The donors, healthy Caucasians from Russia, were aged about 6 to 90. For the second PCR, which ran for about 6 to 12 cycles, a sample-barcoded 5' primer and a J-beta primer mix were used. TCRdb reprocessed the 5' RACE reads via MiXCR and lists one record per CDR3 protein. The table shows some 1.1 million distinct CDR3 sequences, with 35% to 45% occurring only once. This clonotype was observed at least ten times. The antigen is undetermined. CDR1 is SGHRS, CDR2 YFSETQ, per germline. The CDR3 spans 16 residues. Trimming removed 0 bases from V and 1 base from J, with 13 bases in between. The rearrangement uses TRBV5-1 and TRBJ2-5; no clear D gene. Input material: blood. This receptor was taken from a man aged 18 to 29 in good health. In DNA, the CDR3 is TGCGCCAGCAGCTTGGGTTCCTACCCGACCCAAGAGACCCAGTACTTC. It translates to CASSLGSYPTQETQYF.